The 29 T cell receptor beta chains in this list originate from one sample, sequenced in a study of Ad26.COV2.S vaccination and SARS-CoV-2 variants. Documented treatment: around 19 received Ad26.COV2.S at low or high dose, single or two shots; several received placebo; per-sample allocation not given. Sampling was performed 63 days after the first vaccine or placebo injection. Measured with immunoSEQ multiplex PCR; TCRdb has only the in-frame clones, and not every one. The sample contains approximately 300,000 clones, about 86% of which appear only once. This sample comprised peripheral blood, obtained in a trial of Ad26.COV2.S vaccine versus placebo. These receptors were obtained from a person aged 18-60 years who received the Ad26.COV2.S COVID-19 vaccine or a placebo.

This clone has only one observation. The DNA for the CDR3 is TGTGCCAGCAGCTTCTTGCGGGGAGTCCAAGAGACCCAGTACTTC. It codes for CASSFLRGVQETQYF. The V gene is TRBV7-2, the J gene TRBJ2-5; D may be TRBD2 (6 bases). Germline V gene lookup returns CDR1 SGHTA and CDR2 FQGNSA. V shed 3 bases and J shed 1 base, with 12 bases lying between them. The CDR3 loop spans 15 amino acids.

The chain carries TRBV14 and TRBJ2-5; D is uncertain. Germline V lookup: CDR1 SGHDN, CDR2 FVKESK. The V end was cut by 1 base, the J end by 5 bases, with 14 bases between. This CDR3 spans 15 amino acids. The CDR3 nucleotides are TGTGCCAGCAGCCAAGTGGAAGCAAAGTGGGAGACCCAGTACTTC. It codes for CASSQVEAKWETQYF.

V is TRBV3-1 (or the pseudogene TRBV3-2) and J is TRBJ2-1; TRBD2 agrees at 10 bases. This CDR3 has 20 residues. With 0 bases clipped from V and 0 bases from J, the junction kept 11 bases outside the gene matches. The germline gives CDR1 LGHDT, CDR2 YNNKEL (reference sequence). The CDR3 here is CASSQDDPSGGTPSYNEQFF. For the CDR3, the DNA is TGTGCCAGCAGCCAAGATGACCCTAGCGGGGGAACCCCCTCCTACAATGAGCAGTTCTTC.

The chain combines TRBV18 with TRBJ2-7, with D unresolved. Trimming shortened V by 2 bases and J by 0 bases, and 8 bases separated the two germline ends. The CDR3 loop spans 14 amino acids. Germline V gives CDR1 KGHSH, CDR2 LQKENI. DNA of the CDR3: TGTGCCAGCTCACCATCCAGGAGCTCCTACGAGCAGTACTTC. Protein sequence: CASSPSRSSYEQYF.

The rearrangement uses TRBV12-3 or TRBV12-4 and TRBJ2-2; D assignment may be TRBD1 or TRBD2 (5 bases each). Trimming removed 4 bases from V and 7 bases from J, with 10 bases in between. This CDR3 comprises 13 residues. CDR3 bases: TGTGCCAGCAGTTATAGGGACCGCGGGGAGCTGTTTTTT. This codes for CASSYRDRGELFF.

This clone was seen a single time. The genes are TRBV7-9 and TRBJ1-4; 7 nucleotides agree with TRBD1. Per the germline V gene, CDR1 is SEHNR and CDR2 is FQNEAQ (reference sequence). The CDR3 length is 15 residues. V trimming: 5 bases; J trimming: 8 bases; junction bases outside the gene matches: 11. The CDR3 protein is CASSEFRDSNEKLFF. CDR3 DNA sequence: TGTGCCAGCAGCGAGTTCCGGGACAGCAACGAAAAACTGTTTTTT. Together with reference TRBV7-9 and TRBJ1-4, the CDR3 gives the full variable domain: DTGVSQNPRHKITKRGQNVTFRCDPISEHNRLYWYRQTLGQGPEFLTYFQNEAQLEKSRLLSDRFSAERPKGSFSTLEIQRTEQGDSAMYLCASSEFRDSNEKLFFGSGTQLSVL.

The rearrangement joins TRBV7-8 to TRBJ2-5; 8 bases map to TRBD2. Germline CDR1 and CDR2: SGHVS and FQNEAQ. Unmatched junction bases numbered 15, after V lost 1 base and J lost 5 bases. The CDR3 covers 18 residues. As DNA, the CDR3 is TGTGCCAGCAGCTTAGTTTTTGCGGGAGGCGGGGGGAGGGAGACCCAGTACTTC. Its translation: CASSLVFAGGGGRETQYF.

V gene TRBV6-2 or TRBV6-3 combines with J gene TRBJ2-2; no clear D. V dropped 1 base and J dropped 0 bases, with 6 bases sitting between them. Germline values: CDR1 MNHEY, CDR2 SVGEGT. The CDR3 covers 15 residues. The CDR3 sequence is CASSYLAANTGELFF. The DNA of the CDR3 is TGTGCCAGCAGTTACTTGGCAGCGAACACCGGGGAGCTGTTTTTT.

The chain combines TRBV4-2 with TRBJ1-3; D is uncertain. Germline lookup yields CDR1 LGHNA and CDR2 YNFKEQ. The germline V and J ends were trimmed by 0 bases and 4 bases, with 10 bases remaining between them. The CDR3 spans 15 residues. The CDR3 is CASSQDPTVGNTIYF. As DNA, the CDR3 is TGTGCCAGCAGCCAAGATCCTACAGTCGGAAACACCATATATTTT.

This clone was picked up one time. The chain uses TRBV5-1 and TRBJ1-2; 7 positions agree with TRBD1. The CDR3 runs to 15 residues. The V segment lost 7 bases and the J segment 1 base; nucleotides outside the gene matches: 10. Germline V CDR1 and CDR2: SGHRS, YFSETQ. The CDR3 nucleotides read TGCGCCAGCGCACCCGGGACAGTTTTTAACTATGGCTACACCTTC. It is translated as CASAPGTVFNYGYTF.

CDR3 nucleotide sequence: TGTGCCAGCAGCTTAGTTAGCCTAGCGGGGGACCTTCCCTACAATGAGCAGTTCTTC. Encoded protein: CASSLVSLAGDLPYNEQFF. The V call is TRBV7-2, the J call TRBJ2-1; 10 bases map to TRBD2. The V gene end was trimmed by 1 base and the J gene end by 2 bases; junction bases not matched to a gene: 11. The germline gives CDR1 SGHTA, CDR2 FQGNSA. The CDR3 loop spans 19 amino acids.

The V call is TRBV6-2 or TRBV6-3, the J call TRBJ2-7; 7 nucleotides align to TRBD1. V was pared by 6 bases and J by 4 bases, with 6 bases of the junction left unmatched. The germline V gene has CDR1 MNHEY and CDR2 SVGEGT. This CDR3 has 13 residues. CDR3 amino acids: CASSRGGVYEQYF. The CDR3 coding sequence is TGTGCCAGCAGCAGAGGGGGCGTTTACGAGCAGTACTTC.

The chain uses TRBV6-1 and TRBJ1-5, with TRBD1 identical over 7 bases. V lost 3 bases to trimming and J lost 4 bases; unmatched junction nucleotides: 9. The germline V gene encodes CDR1 MNHNS and CDR2 SASEGT. The CDR3 has 16 amino acids. The CDR3 loop is CASSDNDRVQNQPQHF. The CDR3 coding sequence is TGTGCCAGCAGTGATAACGACAGGGTACAAAATCAGCCCCAGCATTTT.

The chain carries TRBV3-1 (or the pseudogene TRBV3-2) and TRBJ1-2; TRBD1 matches at 9 bases. The junction had 6 bases not matched to a gene; V was cut back by 1 base and J by 0 bases. The CDR3 is 17 residues long. Germline values: CDR1 LGHDT, CDR2 YNNKEL (reference sequence). Here the CDR3 reads CASSQAATGGTNYGYTF. The CDR3 DNA reads TGTGCCAGCAGCCAAGCGGCGACAGGGGGAACTAACTATGGCTACACCTTC.

The chain joins TRBV5-1 to TRBJ1-2; D gene uncertain. This CDR3 comprises 15 residues. Looked up from germline, CDR1 is SGHRS and CDR2 is YFSETQ. V was cut by 0 bases and J by 5 bases, with 14 bases left in between. Here the CDR3 reads CASSLDGGVGYGYTF. CDR3 DNA sequence: TGCGCCAGCAGCTTGGATGGCGGGGTTGGGTATGGCTACACCTTC.

The CDR3 loop is CASSLGGRGRFEQYF. The DNA of the CDR3 is TGTGCCAGCAGTTTAGGTGGCAGGGGGCGTTTCGAGCAGTACTTC. V gene TRBV27 combines with J gene TRBJ2-7; TRBD1 agrees at 8 bases. CDR1 and CDR2 (germline): MNHEY, SMNVEV (reference sequence). V lost 2 bases, J lost 6 bases, and 9 bases stayed unmatched. The CDR3 sequence is 15 residues long.

The DNA for the CDR3 is TGCAGTGCTGGAAGGAACACTGAAGCTTTCTTT. Protein product: CSAGRNTEAFF. This sequence joins TRBV20-1 and TRBJ1-1, with no clear D. Trimming removed 5 bases from V and 1 base from J, with 5 bases in between. Germline V gene lookup returns CDR1 DFQATT and CDR2 SNEGSKA (reference sequence). This CDR3 is 11 amino acids long.

The chain is built from TRBV5-1 and TRBJ1-1, with unresolved D. V was clipped by 2 bases and J by 3 bases, with 14 bases between them. CDR3 length: 15 amino acids. Germline CDR1 SGHRS, CDR2 YFSETQ. Here the CDR3 reads CASSFTPSTDTEAFF. CDR3 nucleotides: TGCGCCAGCAGCTTTACCCCCTCCACGGACACTGAAGCTTTCTTT.

V is TRBV12-3 or TRBV12-4 and J is TRBJ2-3; perhaps TRBD2 as D (5 bases). CDR3 size: 13 residues. V gave up 5 bases and J gave up 6 bases, with 12 bases separating them. The CDR3 DNA sequence: TGTGCCAGCAGTCCCCCTTCGGGGGATACGCAGTATTTT. Translation: CASSPPSGDTQYF.

The chain couples TRBV3-1 (or the pseudogene TRBV3-2) to TRBJ2-4; D might be TRBD2 (6 bases). The CDR3 runs 16 residues. With 1 base removed from V and 6 bases from J, the gap between germline ends came to 16 bases. Germline V gene lookup returns CDR1 LGHDT and CDR2 YNNKEL (reference sequence). The CDR3 protein is CASSQGGRRETNIQYF. Written as DNA, the CDR3 is TGTGCCAGCAGCCAAGGCGGGCGGAGGGAAACAAACATTCAGTACTTC.

This clone was seen only once. Here the CDR3 DNA reads TGTGCCAGCAGCCGTGCGGGGACCTACAATGAGCAGTTCTTC. This codes for CASSRAGTYNEQFF. V and J are TRBV2 and TRBJ2-1, with D perhaps matching TRBD2 (6 bases). This CDR3 has 14 residues. The V gene lost 6 bases and the J gene lost 2 bases, with 11 bases spanning the gap. Germline CDR1 reads SNHLY; CDR2 reads FYNNEI.

The chain couples TRBV9 to TRBJ2-3, with TRBD2 matching 10 bases. This CDR3 is built from 16 residues. Per the germline V gene, CDR1 is SGDLS and CDR2 is YYNGEE. V was clipped by 9 bases and J by 11 bases; unmatched bases: 21. The CDR3 sequence: CATSTSPSGGTGLQYF. The CDR3 DNA reads as TGTGCCACATCCACTTCGCCTAGCGGGGGTACAGGGTTGCAGTATTTT.

The chain carries TRBV10-1 and TRBJ2-5; TRBD2 aligns across 8 bases. V trimming: 9 bases; J trimming: 2 bases; junction bases outside the gene matches: 14. Germline lookup yields CDR1 WNHNN and CDR2 SYGVQD (reference sequence). The CDR3 is made up of 16 amino acids. The DNA of the CDR3 is TGCGCCAGTTACGAAGAAGCGGGGGACCATCAAGAGACCCAGTACTTC. Encoded protein: CASYEEAGDHQETQYF.

The DNA for the CDR3 is TGTGCCAGCAGCGAACGGACGGTTAGCACAGATACGCAGTATTTT. Protein: CASSERTVSTDTQYF. The chain recombines TRBV3-1 (or the pseudogene TRBV3-2) with TRBJ2-3; D uncertain. V was clipped by 5 bases and J by 0 bases, with 12 bases between them. CDR1 is LGHDT and CDR2 is YNNKEL in the germline V gene (reference sequence). The CDR3 consists of 15 residues.

The sample holds a few counts of this clone. The chain carries TRBV7-7 and TRBJ1-3; D is unclear. Germline loops: CDR1 SSHAT, CDR2 FNYEAQ (reference sequence). V lost 3 bases and J lost 4, with 7 bases in between. CDR3 size: 13 residues. CDR3 nucleotide sequence: TGTGCCAGCAGCTTTTCAGAGGGAAACACCATATATTTT. This gives the protein CASSFSEGNTIYF.

This chain connects TRBV4-1 to TRBJ1-5; D remains unclear. Germline V gives CDR1 MGHRA, CDR2 YSYEKL. Deletions cut 4 bases from V and 4 bases from J, with 14 bases between. This CDR3 is 15 amino acids long. CDR3 nucleotides: TGCGCCAGCAGCCCAACAGACACAGCAAATCAGCCCCAGCATTTT. Amino acids: CASSPTDTANQPQHF.

V gene TRBV6-2 or TRBV6-3 combines with J gene TRBJ1-2; a possible D gene is TRBD1 (6 bases). Germline assignment: CDR1 MNHEY and CDR2 SVGEGT. Trimming removed 5 bases from V and 3 bases from J, with 10 bases in between. CDR3 size: 13 residues. The CDR3 here is CASSPRGYYGYTF. DNA for the CDR3: TGTGCCAGCAGTCCCAGGGGATACTATGGCTACACCTTC.

The sample holds many counts of this clone. The chain uses TRBV4-2 and TRBJ1-2; the D is unclear. CDR3 length: 16 residues. CDR1 and CDR2 from the germline V gene are LGHNA and YNFKEQ. V lost 0 bases to trimming and J lost 0 bases, with 11 bases between them. CDR3 bases: TGTGCCAGCAGCCAAGAAGTGGGGATTACTAACTATGGCTACACCTTC. It specifies CASSQEVGITNYGYTF.

CDR3 coding DNA: TGTGCCAGCAGCTTAGGCCTGAGGTTGCTAGCGGGGGGCAATGAGCAGTTCTTC. Its translation: CASSLGLRLLAGGNEQFF. The rearrangement uses TRBV13 and TRBJ2-1; TRBD2 matches at 11 bases. Germline V gene lookup returns CDR1 PRHDT and CDR2 FYEKMQ (reference sequence). The CDR3 extends over 18 amino acids. Unmatched junction bases numbered 10, after V lost 0 bases and J lost 6 bases.